This T cell receptor beta chain was retrieved from a study of regulatory T cells in long-lasting Graves disease. Study findings and constraints: Persistent Graves' disease cases displayed lower TCR diversity than newly diagnosed ones.

The sample holds a few counts of this clonotype. The target antigen is unknown. From germline, CDR1 is SGHRS and CDR2 YFSETQ. J gave up 0 bases and V 4 bases, and 4 bases lay outside the gene matches. The length of the CDR3 is 15 residues. Time point described: persistent/refractory GD, antithyroid drugs over 5 years with positive TRAb. TCR sequences were obtained from RNA taken from PBMCs. TCR beta libraries were built with iRepertoire HTBI primers and Arm-PCR of CDR3 regions. TCRdb recomputed calls from the multiplex PCR reads with MiXCR, one row per CDR3 protein. Here the sample spans approximately 440,000 distinct CDR3 sequences, roughly a quarter being singletons.

The sample here was peripheral blood mononuclear cells (PBMCs), taken when the disease was refractory, from a patient treated with antithyroid drugs. The rearrangement uses TRBV5-1 and TRBJ1-2, with 9 bases fitting TRBD1. The receptor's source is a female donor with Graves disease. Here the CDR3 reads CASSRGQGPNYGYTF. The DNA for the CDR3 is TGCGCCAGCAGCCGCGGACAGGGGCCTAACTATGGCTACACCTTC.